This T cell receptor beta chain appears in the sequencing data of a study of blood T cell repertoires in COVID-19. Across the study: Samples came from the United States, Italy and Spain, spanning acute and convalescent COVID-19. T cells, B-cell-depleted T cells, or PBMCs provided the cDNA or gDNA that served as material.

Authors' processing steps: Estimation of nucleated cell counts was performed using reference gene primer amplification. Only in-frame clones appear in the TCRdb table, and some are missing; sequencing was by immunoSEQ multiplex PCR. V, J and clone size reflect that table, while D and trimming were determined from the DNA. The table lists 300,000 or so clones, around four fifths of them singletons. The CDR3 consists of 15 residues. Germline V CDR1 and CDR2: SGDLS, YYNGEE. The ends were cut back, 0 bases at V and 2 bases at J, with 9 bases in the middle. The origin of this receptor is a woman between 50 and 59 years old with acute or convalescent COVID-19. Source material: peripheral blood. The chain recombines TRBV9 with TRBJ1-3, with D possibly matching TRBD1 (5 bases). The CDR3 DNA reads as TGTGCCAGCAGCGTAGTGGCAGGGACTGGAAACACCATATATTTT. Amino acid sequence: CASSVVAGTGNTIYF.